This TCR beta chain is drawn from a study of technical replicates of blood from four donors (dated by TCRdb to 2016 to 2017). The cysteine opens and the phenylalanine closes a CDR3 of 17 amino acids. Only CDR3 DNA is held: 51 bases, read in frame from base 1. At the junction V is shortened by 4 bases and J by 4 bases; bases outside the gene matches: 16. CDR1 is given as SGHDT and CDR2 as YYEEEE, both from the germline V gene. In its sample, this clone was seen once. What this receptor recognizes is not known. Within one base of it there is no much larger clone, and no base qualities were kept. Libraries came from the immunoSEQ multiplex PCR assay. TCRdb mirrors the immuneACCESS table, restricted to in-frame sequences. Some clones are absent from its copies; in checked studies, under half trace to an unresolved V gene, and the reason for the others is unknown. This sample gives approximately 29,000 clones in total; approximately 90% of them show up just once. The ten largest clones add up to approximately 4.5% of the sample.

The chain uses TRBV5-6 and TRBJ2-5; the central 7 bases match TRBD2. The clonotype comes from a human donor in good health. Some clones in this sample may be carry-over from other donors' samples. The source material was PBMCs. The encoded CDR3 is CASSGGWLAVGGETQYF. The DNA sequence follows: TGTGCCAGCAGCGGCGGTTGGCTAGCGGTGGGGGGAGAGACCCAGTACTTC.